The 26 T cell receptor beta chains given below trace back to one sample, sequenced in a study of OX40 agonist ivuxolimab in advanced cancers. Assay used: immunoSEQ multiplex PCR; TCRdb lists only in-frame clones, some missing. This table holds around 40,000 clones, 80% found once. The sample was CD4+ or CD8+ T cells sorted from blood, taken in a trial of the OX40 agonist ivuxolimab. Source of these receptors: an adult with an advanced solid tumor such as melanoma, head and neck, liver or kidney cancer.

In DNA, the CDR3 is TGCGCCAGCAGCCTGGGAATGAGCTCCTACGAGCAGTACTTC. This codes for CASSLGMSSYEQYF. J is TRBJ2-7 and V is TRBV5-1; no definite D call. The CDR3 covers 14 residues. V was pared by 4 bases and J by 0 bases, with 11 bases between. Germline-derived CDR1 and CDR2 are SGHRS and YFSETQ.

CDR3 DNA: TGTGCCAGCTCACCGCTACCAGGTTTGGGGGGCTACACCTTC. Residues: CASSPLPGLGGYTF. The V gene is TRBV18, the J gene TRBJ1-2; D remains unclear. Germline V gene lookup returns CDR1 KGHSH and CDR2 LQKENI. With 3 bases removed from V and 8 bases from J, the gap between germline ends came to 16 bases. The CDR3 sequence is 14 residues long.

The genes are TRBV15 and TRBJ2-7; perhaps TRBD1 as D (6 bases). The CDR3 covers 15 residues. Germline V gives CDR1 LNHNV, CDR2 YYDKDF (reference sequence). V shed 8 bases and J shed 4 bases, with 21 bases lying between them. CDR3 sequence (DNA): TGTGCCACCCAACAGGACAGAGCAACTGAATACGAGCAGTACTTC. Amino acids: CATQQDRATEYEQYF.

The rearrangement links TRBV18 to TRBJ2-3; 11 bases are shared with TRBD2. This CDR3 has 18 amino acids. Losses at the gene ends were 3 bases for V and 1 base for J; bases not matched to a gene: 9. Germline loops: CDR1 KGHSH, CDR2 LQKENI. The CDR3 sequence: CASSPKSGTSGRTDTQYF. The CDR3 nucleotides read TGTGCCAGCTCACCCAAATCCGGGACTAGCGGTCGCACAGATACGCAGTATTTT.

The chain links TRBV28 to TRBJ1-6; 7 nucleotides align to TRBD1. The V and J ends lost 2 bases and 8 bases, in that order; junction bases with no gene match: 9. CDR1 is MDHEN, CDR2 SYDVKM, per germline. This CDR3 contains 16 residues. Here the CDR3 reads CASSLIVPGGHSPLHF. The CDR3 DNA reads TGTGCCAGCAGTTTAATTGTCCCAGGGGGGCATTCACCCCTCCACTTT.

CDR3: CASSSGGGETQYF. In nucleotides, the CDR3 is TGTGCCAGCAGCTCCGGAGGAGGAGAGACCCAGTACTTC. The V and J genes are TRBV11-2 and TRBJ2-5, with D perhaps matching TRBD2 (5 bases). The CDR3 loop spans 13 amino acids. The germline CDR1 and CDR2 sequences are SGHAT and FQNNGV. The V end lost 4 bases, the J end lost 4 bases, and 10 bases lay between the germline ends.

The chain has TRBV23-1 and TRBJ2-2; 7 bases line up with TRBD2. TRBV23-1 is sorted into the ORF group, with uncertain function. The CDR3 runs to 15 residues. Germline trimming cut 8 bases from V and 3 bases from J; bases unmatched to any gene: 9. The CDR3 nucleotides read TGCGCCAGCTCTTGGGGGGGTTGCGACACCGGGGAGCTGTTTTTT. Residues: CASSWGGCDTGELFF.

The chain couples TRBV29-1 to TRBJ2-7, with D possibly TRBD2 on 5 matching bases. CDR1 SQVTM and CDR2 ANQGSEA come from the germline V gene. V was cut by 7 bases and J by 1 base, with 11 bases left in between. This CDR3 is 12 amino acids long. Here the CDR3 reads CSAARGSYEQYF. DNA for the CDR3: TGCAGCGCCGCCCGGGGATCCTACGAGCAGTACTTC.

V and J are TRBV6-4 and TRBJ2-2; D not certain. CDR1 and CDR2 (germline): MRHNA, SNTAGT. The CDR3 spans 14 residues. V lost 7 bases and J lost 0, with 9 bases in between. This CDR3 is CASTVEANTGELFF. DNA of the CDR3: TGTGCCAGCACTGTGGAAGCGAACACCGGGGAGCTGTTTTTT.

The V call is TRBV19, the J call TRBJ1-1; the match to TRBD1 covers 7 bases. J gave up 4 bases and V 2 bases, and 13 bases lay outside the gene matches. Germline V gene data show CDR1 as LNHDA and CDR2 as SQIVND (reference sequence). The CDR3 has 17 residues. The CDR3 sequence: CASSIRSRAGGGTEAFF. The CDR3 DNA reads as TGTGCCAGTAGTATACGGTCGCGGGCAGGGGGAGGCACTGAAGCTTTCTTT.

V gene TRBV5-1 combines with J gene TRBJ2-1; D remains unclear. The CDR3 contains 11 residues. Trimming took 4 bases from V and 7 from J, leaving 6 bases between them. Germline CDR1 SGHRS, CDR2 YFSETQ. The CDR3 sequence: CASSVDNEQFF. CDR3 coding DNA: TGCGCCAGCAGCGTCGATAATGAGCAGTTCTTC.

V and J are TRBV6-1 and TRBJ1-5, with TRBD1 matching 7 bases. Germline CDR1 reads MNHNS; CDR2 reads SASEGT. This CDR3 is 13 amino acids long. Trimming cost V 6 bases and J 5 bases; bases outside gene matches: 4. In nucleotides, the CDR3 is TGTGCCAGCAGCCGGGACAGACATCAGCCCCAGCATTTT. The encoded protein is CASSRDRHQPQHF.

The gene calls are TRBV7-9 and TRBJ2-7; possibly TRBD1 or TRBD2 for D (5 bases each). V gave up 6 bases and J gave up 12 bases, with 18 bases separating them. Germline CDR1 SEHNR, CDR2 FQNEAQ (reference sequence). This CDR3 has 12 amino acids. The CDR3 DNA sequence: TGTGCCAGCAGACCCACGACCGGGGCCCCGTACTTC. It yields the protein CASRPTTGAPYF.

The V gene is TRBV28, the J gene TRBJ1-2, with 7 bases matching TRBD1. Looked up from germline, CDR1 is MDHEN and CDR2 is SYDVKM. The CDR3 covers 16 residues. V was clipped by 6 bases and J by 3 bases; unmatched bases: 13. CDR3 nucleotide sequence: TGTGCCAGCAGCCCCCCTCCGGGACAGAATTACTATGGCTACACCTTC. Residues: CASSPPPGQNYYGYTF.

This clone has a single count. This chain links TRBV6-5 with TRBJ2-1, with 8 bases that match TRBD1. Trimming cost V 6 bases and J 4 bases; bases outside gene matches: 8. Germline V gives CDR1 MNHEY, CDR2 SVGAGI. CDR3 length: 15 residues. This CDR3 reads CASRRQGWEYNEQFF. The DNA for the CDR3 is TGTGCCAGCAGGCGACAGGGGTGGGAATACAATGAGCAGTTCTTC.

The genes are TRBV4-2 and TRBJ2-7, with D possibly being TRBD1 (5 bases). Trimming pared 0 bases from V and 0 bases from J, leaving 12 bases between. Germline CDR1 is LGHNA and CDR2 is YNFKEQ. The CDR3 consists of 16 residues. The CDR3 DNA reads as TGTGCCAGCAGCCAAGAAGAGACAGAGAGCTCCTACGAGCAGTACTTC. Its translation: CASSQEETESSYEQYF.

The V gene is TRBV9, the J gene TRBJ1-4; no firm D call. This CDR3 contains 12 residues. The germline CDR1 and CDR2 sequences are SGDLS and YYNGEE. V gave up 7 bases and J gave up 4 bases, with 8 bases separating them. CDR3 in DNA: TGTGCCAGCTCCGGCCTTAATGAAAAACTGTTTTTT. As protein: CASSGLNEKLFF. The variable domain in full, completed from reference TRBV9 and TRBJ1-4, reads DSGVTQTPKHLITATGQRVTLRCSPRSGDLSVYWYQQSLDQGLQFLIQYYNGEERAKGNILERFSAQQFPDLHSELNLSSLELGDSALYFCASSGLNEKLFFGSGTQLSVL.

The rearrangement joins TRBV7-2 to TRBJ2-3; D is perhaps TRBD1 (5 bases). This CDR3 comprises 14 residues. V lost 6 bases and J 1 base, leaving 11 bases between the germline ends. The germline CDR1 and CDR2 sequences are SGHTA and FQGNSA. The CDR3 here is CASRKGSRTDTQYF. CDR3 nucleotides: TGTGCCAGCAGAAAGGGGTCTCGCACAGATACGCAGTATTTT.

This chain uses TRBV30 with TRBJ2-7; D unresolved. The V gene's germline CDR1 is GTSNPN and CDR2 SVGIG (reference sequence). Trimming took 4 bases from V and 6 from J, leaving 13 bases between them. This CDR3 comprises 12 residues. The CDR3 here is CAWKASGPEQYF. The CDR3 nucleotides read TGTGCCTGGAAAGCATCTGGGCCCGAGCAGTACTTC.

The chain uses TRBV7-2 and TRBJ1-2; the D is unclear. CDR3 size: 14 residues. From germline, CDR1 is SGHTA and CDR2 FQGNSA. Trimming took off 2 bases at V and 6 bases at J, with 13 bases between the two ends. Here the CDR3 reads CASSLYSGVDGYTF. The CDR3 DNA follows: TGTGCCAGCAGCTTATATTCTGGGGTGGATGGCTACACCTTC. Looking up the rest from reference TRBV7-2 and TRBJ1-2 gives the full variable domain: GAGVSQSPSNKVTEKGKDVELRCDPISGHTALYWYRQSLGQGLEFLIYFQGNSAPDKSGLPSDRFSAERTGGSVSTLTIQRTQQEDSAVYLCASSLYSGVDGYTFGSGTRLTVV.

The chain recombines TRBV2 with TRBJ1-5; tentatively, D is TRBD1 (5 bases). The CDR3 extends over 15 amino acids. Germline V CDR1 and CDR2: SNHLY, FYNNEI. Trimming removed 0 bases from V and 5 bases from J, with 11 bases in between. This CDR3 is CASSEARGVHQPQHF. CDR3 DNA: TGTGCCAGCAGTGAAGCGCGAGGGGTTCATCAGCCCCAGCATTTT.

The chain employs TRBV6-5 and TRBJ1-6; 9 nucleotides line up with TRBD1. Looked up from germline, CDR1 is MNHEY and CDR2 is SVGAGI. The CDR3 is 15 residues long. V gave up 5 bases and J gave up 10 bases; unmatched junction bases: 9. CDR3: CASSTSGTGSSPLHF. Written as DNA, the CDR3 is TGTGCCAGCAGTACCTCCGGGACAGGGTCCTCACCCCTCCACTTT.

CDR3 sequence (DNA): TGTGCCAGCAGCTTAAGAGGGGGGCATAATGAAAAACTGTTTTTT. It codes for CASSLRGGHNEKLFF. The chain couples TRBV7-3 to TRBJ1-4, with D possibly matching TRBD1 (6 bases). CDR1 and CDR2 from the germline V gene are SGHTA and FQGTGA. There are 15 residues in the CDR3. Trimming pared 1 base from V and 4 bases from J, leaving 10 bases between.

This chain links TRBV4-2 with TRBJ2-5; D is unclear. This CDR3 has 12 residues. The V gene lost 0 bases and the J gene lost 6 bases, with 5 bases spanning the gap. The germline V gene encodes CDR1 LGHNA and CDR2 YNFKEQ. The CDR3 DNA sequence: TGTGCCAGCAGCCAAGATATGAAGACCCAGTACTTC. The encoded protein is CASSQDMKTQYF.

This chain joins TRBV19 and TRBJ2-2, with 10 bases that match TRBD1. CDR3 size: 14 residues. J gave up 7 bases and V 6 bases, and 5 bases lay outside the gene matches. Germline values: CDR1 LNHDA, CDR2 SQIVND (reference sequence). The DNA of the CDR3 is TGTGCCAGTAGATCGGGACAGGGGATCGGGGAGCTGTTTTTT. It specifies CASRSGQGIGELFF.

The rearrangement uses TRBV6-5 and TRBJ1-2; D unresolved. Germline V gene sequence: CDR1 MNHEY, CDR2 SVGAGI. Trimming took off 0 bases at V and 0 bases at J, with 8 bases between the two ends. The CDR3 covers 15 residues. DNA of the CDR3: TGTGCCAGCAGTTACTCGAAACAGTCTAACTATGGCTACACCTTC. Translated, it gives CASSYSKQSNYGYTF.